Sequencing of this TCR beta chain was carried out in a study of read filtering for tumor transcriptome and immune sequencing. Molecular barcoded adaptors covering alpha/delta and beta/gamma chains were used on roughly 400 ng RNA. TCRdb fed the reads into MiXCR, producing one record per CDR3 protein. The sample lists 20,000 to 30,000 distinct CDR3 sequences, roughly 22% seen once, with around 49% in the top ten. Regarding the study as a whole: This fraction held mixed bone marrow immune cells after CD138-negative sorting.

This clonotype showed up many times. Its specificity is not known. The junction had 5 bases not matched to a gene; V was cut back by 4 bases and J by 6 bases. The germline V gene encodes CDR1 MNHEY and CDR2 SVGEGT. CDR3 size: 16 residues. The receptor was isolated from a donor at least 40 years old with multiple myeloma. Sequences were obtained from a population of CD138-negative cells sorted from bone marrow. The chain joins TRBV6-2 or TRBV6-3 to TRBJ2-1; TRBD2 agrees at 14 bases. CDR3: CASSSRLAGGPNEQFF. The CDR3 region has the DNA TGTGCCAGCAGTTCGCGACTAGCGGGGGGGCCCAATGAGCAGTTCTTC.